The source of this TCR beta chain is a study of naive and memory T cell subsets. General observations from the study: Possibly reflecting memory cells re-expressing CD45RA, a few larger clonotypes occurred in naive repertoires, especially CD8.

This clonotype was detected ten times or more. Its specificity is unknown. The CDR3 covers 15 residues. Per germline, CDR1 SGHKS and CDR2 YYEKEE (reference sequence). The J segment lost 12 bases and the V segment lost 5 bases, leaving 14 bases of the junction unmatched. The beta constant-region primer was an equimolar mix of two oligonucleotides covering TRBC1 and TRBC2. The ligated cDNA underwent four PCR rounds using SP2 and nested alpha and beta constant-region primers. TCRdb used MiXCR to reprocess the UMI-ligation and nested PCR reads, holding one entry per CDR3 protein. The sample shows approximately 140,000 distinct CDR3 sequences, over 20% of them seen only once.

This receptor was taken from a human donor in good health. The chain couples TRBV5-5 to TRBJ2-1, with 10 bases fitting TRBD2. The sequencing sample was made of naive CD4+ T cells from blood. The CDR3 DNA sequence: TGTGCCAGCAGTCCACTAGCGGGACGATCCGCAGGGCAGTTCTTC. Its translation is CASSPLAGRSAGQFF.